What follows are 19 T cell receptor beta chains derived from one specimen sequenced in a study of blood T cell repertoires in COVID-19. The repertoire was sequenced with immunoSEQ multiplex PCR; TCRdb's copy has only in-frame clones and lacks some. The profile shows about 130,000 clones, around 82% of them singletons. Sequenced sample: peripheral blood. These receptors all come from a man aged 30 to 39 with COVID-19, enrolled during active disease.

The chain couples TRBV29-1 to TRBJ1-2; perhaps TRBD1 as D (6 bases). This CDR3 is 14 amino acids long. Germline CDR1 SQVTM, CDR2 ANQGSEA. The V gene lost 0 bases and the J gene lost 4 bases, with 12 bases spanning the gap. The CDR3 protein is CSVEDQGLGYGYTF. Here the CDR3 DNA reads TGCAGCGTTGAAGATCAGGGGTTAGGCTATGGCTACACCTTC.

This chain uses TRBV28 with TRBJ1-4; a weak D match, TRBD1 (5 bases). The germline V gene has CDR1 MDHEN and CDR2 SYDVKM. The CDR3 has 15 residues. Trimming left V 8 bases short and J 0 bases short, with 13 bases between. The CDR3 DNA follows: TGTGCCAGCCGACGTTGGGGGGCAACTAATGAAAAACTGTTTTTT. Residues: CASRRWGATNEKLFF.

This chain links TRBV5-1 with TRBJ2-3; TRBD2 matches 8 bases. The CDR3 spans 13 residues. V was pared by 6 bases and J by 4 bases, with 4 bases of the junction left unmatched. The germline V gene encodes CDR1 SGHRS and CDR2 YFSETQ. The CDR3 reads CASTGGRADTQYF. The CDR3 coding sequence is TGCGCCAGCACGGGAGGGAGGGCAGATACGCAGTATTTT.

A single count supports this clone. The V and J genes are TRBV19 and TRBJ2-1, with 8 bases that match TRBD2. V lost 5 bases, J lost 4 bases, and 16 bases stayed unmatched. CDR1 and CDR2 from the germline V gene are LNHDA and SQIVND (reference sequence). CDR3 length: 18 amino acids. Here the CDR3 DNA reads TGTGCCAGTAGTCACATGGGGGGTAGCGGGACTCTATACAATGAGCAGTTCTTC. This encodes CASSHMGGSGTLYNEQFF. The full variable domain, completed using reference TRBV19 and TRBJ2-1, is DGGITQSPKYLFRKEGQNVTLSCEQNLNHDAMYWYRQDPGQGLRLIYYSQIVNDFQKGDIAEGYSVSREKKESFPLTVTSAQKNPTAFYLCASSHMGGSGTLYNEQFFGPGTRLTVL.

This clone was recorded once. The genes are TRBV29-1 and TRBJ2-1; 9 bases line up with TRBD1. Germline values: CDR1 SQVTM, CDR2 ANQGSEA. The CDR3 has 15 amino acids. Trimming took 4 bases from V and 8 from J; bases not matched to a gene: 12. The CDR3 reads CSVVITGQGIDEQFF. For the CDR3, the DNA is TGCAGCGTTGTCATTACGGGACAGGGTATCGATGAGCAGTTCTTC.

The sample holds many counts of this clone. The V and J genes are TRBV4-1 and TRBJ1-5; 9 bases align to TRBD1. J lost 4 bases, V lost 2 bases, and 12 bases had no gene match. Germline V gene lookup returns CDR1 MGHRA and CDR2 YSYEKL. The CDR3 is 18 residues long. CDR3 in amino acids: CASSQIVRTGVFNQPQHF. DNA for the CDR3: TGCGCCAGCAGCCAAATCGTCCGGACAGGGGTCTTTAATCAGCCCCAGCATTTT.

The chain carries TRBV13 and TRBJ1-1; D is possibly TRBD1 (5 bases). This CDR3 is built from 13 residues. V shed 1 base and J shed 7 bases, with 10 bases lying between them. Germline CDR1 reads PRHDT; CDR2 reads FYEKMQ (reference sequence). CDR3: CASSLDPGIEAFF. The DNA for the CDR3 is TGTGCCAGCAGCTTAGACCCAGGGATTGAAGCTTTCTTT.

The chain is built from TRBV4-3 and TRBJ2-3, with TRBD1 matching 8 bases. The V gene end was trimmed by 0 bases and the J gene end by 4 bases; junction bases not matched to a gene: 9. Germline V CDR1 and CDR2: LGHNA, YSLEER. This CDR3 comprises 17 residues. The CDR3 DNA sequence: TGCGCCAGCAGCCAAGATTGGGGCAGGGGGCAGCCAGATACGCAGTATTTT. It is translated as CASSQDWGRGQPDTQYF.

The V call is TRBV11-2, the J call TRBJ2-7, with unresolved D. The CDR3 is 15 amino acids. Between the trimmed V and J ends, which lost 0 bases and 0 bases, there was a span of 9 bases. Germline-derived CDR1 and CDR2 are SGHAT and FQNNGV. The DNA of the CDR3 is TGTGCCAGCAGCTTAGAGCTAGTCAACTCCTACGAGCAGTACTTC. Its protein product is CASSLELVNSYEQYF.

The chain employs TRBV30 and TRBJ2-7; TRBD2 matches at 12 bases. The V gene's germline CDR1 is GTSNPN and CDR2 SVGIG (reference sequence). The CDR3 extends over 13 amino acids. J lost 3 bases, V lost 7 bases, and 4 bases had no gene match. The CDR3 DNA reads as TGTGCCTTACTAGCGGGAGGTGACTACGAGCAGTACTTC. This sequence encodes CALLAGGDYEQYF.

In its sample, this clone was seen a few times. The CDR3 region has the DNA TGTGCCAGCAGCCTTAGCGGGTACAATGAGCAGTTCTTC. This sequence encodes CASSLSGYNEQFF. The chain links TRBV7-6 to TRBJ2-1; 7 bases agree with TRBD2. After removal of 5 bases from V and 4 bases from J, the junction contained 2 bases not matched to a gene. The CDR3 is 13 residues long. Germline V lookup: CDR1 SGHVS, CDR2 FNYEAQ.

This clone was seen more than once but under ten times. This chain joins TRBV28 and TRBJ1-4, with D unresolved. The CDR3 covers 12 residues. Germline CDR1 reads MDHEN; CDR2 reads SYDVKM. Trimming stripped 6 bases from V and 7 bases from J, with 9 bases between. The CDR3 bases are TGTGCCAGCAGACGACCTAGTGAAAAACTGTTTTTT. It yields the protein CASRRPSEKLFF.

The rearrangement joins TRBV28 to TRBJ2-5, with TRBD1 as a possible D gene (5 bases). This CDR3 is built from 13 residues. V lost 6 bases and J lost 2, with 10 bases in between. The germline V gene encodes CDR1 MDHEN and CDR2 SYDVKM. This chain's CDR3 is CASRQQAQETQYF. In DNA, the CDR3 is TGTGCCAGCAGACAACAGGCTCAAGAGACCCAGTACTTC. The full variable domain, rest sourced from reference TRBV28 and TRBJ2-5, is DVKVTQSSRYLVKRTGEKVFLECVQDMDHENMFWYRQDPGLGLRLIYFSYDVKMKEKGDIPEGYSVSREKKERFSLILESASTNQTSMYLCASRQQAQETQYFGPGTRLLVL.

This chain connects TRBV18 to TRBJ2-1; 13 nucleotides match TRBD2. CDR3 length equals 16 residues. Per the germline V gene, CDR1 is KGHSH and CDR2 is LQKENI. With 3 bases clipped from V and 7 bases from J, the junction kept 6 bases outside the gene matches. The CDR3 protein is CASSPPGLAGSNEQFF. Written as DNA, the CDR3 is TGTGCCAGCTCACCTCCGGGACTAGCGGGATCAAATGAGCAGTTCTTC.

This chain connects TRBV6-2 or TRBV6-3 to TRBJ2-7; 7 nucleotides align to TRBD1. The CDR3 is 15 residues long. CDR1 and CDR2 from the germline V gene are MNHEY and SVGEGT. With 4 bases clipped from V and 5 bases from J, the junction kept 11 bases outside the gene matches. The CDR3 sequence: CASSSVLTGIHEQYF. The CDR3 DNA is TGTGCCAGCAGTTCGGTCCTGACAGGGATCCACGAGCAGTACTTC.

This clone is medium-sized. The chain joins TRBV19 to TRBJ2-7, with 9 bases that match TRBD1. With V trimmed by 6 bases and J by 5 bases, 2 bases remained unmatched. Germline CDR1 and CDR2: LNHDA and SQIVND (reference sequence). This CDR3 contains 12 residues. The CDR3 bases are TGTGCCAGTAGCCGACAGGGGGACGAGCAGTACTTC. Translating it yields CASSRQGDEQYF. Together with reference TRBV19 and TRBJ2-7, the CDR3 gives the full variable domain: DGGITQSPKYLFRKEGQNVTLSCEQNLNHDAMYWYRQDPGQGLRLIYYSQIVNDFQKGDIAEGYSVSREKKESFPLTVTSAQKNPTAFYLCASSRQGDEQYFGPGTRLTVT.

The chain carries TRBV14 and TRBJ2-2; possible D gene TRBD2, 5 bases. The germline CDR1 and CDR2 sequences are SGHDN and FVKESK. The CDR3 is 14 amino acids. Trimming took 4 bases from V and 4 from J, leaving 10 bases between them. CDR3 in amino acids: CASSLGLATGELFF. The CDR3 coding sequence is TGTGCCAGCAGCCTCGGACTTGCCACCGGGGAGCTGTTTTTT.

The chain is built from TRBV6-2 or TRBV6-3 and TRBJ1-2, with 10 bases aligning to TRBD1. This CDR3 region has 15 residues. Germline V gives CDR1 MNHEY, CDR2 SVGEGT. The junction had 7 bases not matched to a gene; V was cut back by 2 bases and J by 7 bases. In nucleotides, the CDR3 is TGTGCCAGCAGTTACCCCCGACAGGGGGCGGCTGGCTACACCTTC. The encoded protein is CASSYPRQGAAGYTF.

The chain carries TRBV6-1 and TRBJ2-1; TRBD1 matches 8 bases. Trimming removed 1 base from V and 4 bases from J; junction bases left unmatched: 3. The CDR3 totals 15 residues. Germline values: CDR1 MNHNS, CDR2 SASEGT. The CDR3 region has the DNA TGTGCCAGCAGTGAAGGACAGGGGAAGTACAATGAGCAGTTCTTC. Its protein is CASSEGQGKYNEQFF.